Listed here are 18 T cell receptor beta chains from one sample, sequenced in a study of regulatory T cells (dated 2018 in TCRdb). Library creation used the immunoSEQ multiplex PCR assay. The multiplex PCR relied on 52 forward TRBV primers and 13 reverse TRBJ primers, and amplification bias was corrected through assay-based and computational methods. As stored in TCRdb, this immuneACCESS dataset retains in-frame rearrangements with V and J assigned. A fraction of the clones does not appear; measured against another copy, unresolved V genes explain less than half of the discrepancy, and the remainder lacks a known reason. For this sample there are approximately 20,000 clones; 93% appear just once. Jointly, the top ten make up around 3.3% of the sample. The sequenced sample was CD8+ T cells sorted from blood. The receptors originated from a child under 10 years old with CD3G deficiency.

V is TRBV7-9 and J is TRBJ2-1, with TRBD2 identical over 14 bases. The CDR3 is 16 amino acids. The V segment lost 3 bases and the J segment 9 bases; nucleotides outside the gene matches: 7. Germline CDR1 reads SEHNR; CDR2 reads FQNEAQ (reference sequence). Here the CDR3 reads CASSFTGLAGVGEQFF. The CDR3 nucleotides read TGTGCCAGCAGCTTCACGGGACTAGCGGGAGTAGGTGAGCAGTTCTTC.

This CDR3 is CASRVGGGYNEQFF. Here the CDR3 DNA reads TGTGCCAGCAGGGTGGGAGGGGGATACAATGAGCAGTTCTTC. The chain carries TRBV28 and TRBJ2-1; D perhaps matches TRBD2 (7 bases). Trimming left V 6 bases short and J 4 bases short, with 13 bases between. The CDR3 sequence is 14 residues long. Germline V gene lookup returns CDR1 MDHEN and CDR2 SYDVKM.

The CDR3 nucleotides are TGTGCCAGCAGTACCTGGGGGGGTCAGCCCCAGCATTTT. Translated, it gives CASSTWGGQPQHF. V is TRBV28 and J is TRBJ1-5; tentative D call: TRBD1 (5 bases). Per the germline V gene, CDR1 is MDHEN and CDR2 is SYDVKM. Deletions cut 5 bases from V and 6 bases from J, with 11 bases between. The CDR3 loop spans 13 amino acids. Full variable domain (remainder filled in from reference TRBV28 and TRBJ1-5): DVKVTQSSRYLVKRTGEKVFLECVQDMDHENMFWYRQDPGLGLRLIYFSYDVKMKEKGDIPEGYSVSREKKERFSLILESASTNQTSMYLCASSTWGGQPQHFGDGTRLSIL.

The chain links TRBV6-1 to TRBJ2-3, with 9 bases identical to TRBD2. J lost 0 bases, V lost 4 bases, and 2 bases had no gene match. This CDR3 comprises 15 residues. Germline V lookup: CDR1 MNHNS, CDR2 SASEGT. In DNA form, the CDR3 reads TGTGCCAGCAGTGGACTAGCGGCTAGCACAGATACGCAGTATTTT. Its protein is CASSGLAASTDTQYF.

The table lists this clone with a count of one. The V and J genes are TRBV28 and TRBJ1-1; perhaps TRBD1 as D (6 bases). Trimming pared 2 bases from V and 0 bases from J, leaving 7 bases between. The CDR3 has 14 amino acids. Per germline, CDR1 MDHEN and CDR2 SYDVKM. The CDR3 DNA follows: TGTGCCAGCAGTTTAACAGGGATGAACACTGAAGCTTTCTTT. Its translation is CASSLTGMNTEAFF.

V usage is TRBV7-9 and J usage is TRBJ2-3; D remains ambiguous. CDR1 SEHNR and CDR2 FQNEAQ come from the germline V gene (reference sequence). Trimming left V 1 base short and J 0 bases short, with 2 bases between. CDR3 length equals 13 residues. The CDR3 DNA follows: TGTGCCAGCAGCTTAGAGAGCACAGATACGCAGTATTTT. The encoded protein is CASSLESTDTQYF.

J is TRBJ2-7 and V is TRBV11-2; D gene ambiguous. This CDR3 comprises 13 residues. Trimming took 4 bases from V and 5 from J, leaving 12 bases between them. Germline CDR1 SGHAT, CDR2 FQNNGV. Written as DNA, the CDR3 is TGTGCCAGCAGCTCCCAGCTGGGTAACGAGCAGTACTTC. The encoded protein is CASSSQLGNEQYF.

The rearrangement joins TRBV7-9 to TRBJ2-1, with no clear D. This CDR3 is built from 12 residues. The ends were cut back, 6 bases at V and 8 bases at J, with 11 bases in the middle. Germline V gives CDR1 SEHNR, CDR2 FQNEAQ (reference sequence). The CDR3 loop reads CASSHMADEQFF. In nucleotides, the CDR3 is TGTGCCAGCAGTCACATGGCGGATGAGCAGTTCTTC.

The chain carries TRBV27 and TRBJ2-3; D is unclear. Trimming removed 1 base at V and 6 bases at J, with 14 bases between. This CDR3 comprises 15 residues. In germline, CDR1 is MNHEY, CDR2 SMNVEV (reference sequence). CDR3 region: CASSLYGREVDTQYF. The CDR3 DNA follows: TGTGCCAGCAGTTTATATGGGCGAGAGGTCGATACGCAGTATTTT.

The chain carries TRBV13 and TRBJ2-7, with 10 nucleotides matching TRBD1. The CDR3 has 14 amino acids. With 8 bases clipped from V and 7 bases from J, the junction kept 11 bases outside the gene matches. Looked up from germline, CDR1 is PRHDT and CDR2 is FYEKMQ (reference sequence). The DNA of the CDR3 is TGTGCCAGCTCGATCGGGACAGGGGTCGGAGAGCAGTACTTC. Translated, it gives CASSIGTGVGEQYF.

The V and J genes are TRBV28 and TRBJ1-5; D unclear. Trimming shortened V by 5 bases and J by 6 bases, and 14 bases separated the two germline ends. CDR3 size: 14 residues. Germline CDR1 and CDR2: MDHEN and SYDVKM. DNA for the CDR3: TGTGCCAGCAGTCCCCATGGAGGGAGTCAGCCCCAGCATTTT. Protein sequence: CASSPHGGSQPQHF. Full variable domain (missing parts from reference TRBV28 and TRBJ1-5): DVKVTQSSRYLVKRTGEKVFLECVQDMDHENMFWYRQDPGLGLRLIYFSYDVKMKEKGDIPEGYSVSREKKERFSLILESASTNQTSMYLCASSPHGGSQPQHFGDGTRLSIL.

This clone was found once. J is TRBJ2-1 and V is TRBV28; D is uncertain. In germline, CDR1 is MDHEN, CDR2 SYDVKM. Trimming left V 1 base short and J 4 bases short, with 5 bases between. The CDR3 runs to 13 residues. The CDR3: CASSLYRYNEQFF. CDR3 DNA: TGTGCCAGCAGTTTATACAGATACAATGAGCAGTTCTTC.

This chain links TRBV4-1 with TRBJ2-1, with 9 bases matching TRBD2. The ends lost 4 bases at V and 9 bases at J; junction bases unmatched: 4. Germline CDR1 and CDR2: MGHRA and YSYEKL. This CDR3 has 13 amino acids. Here the CDR3 DNA reads TGCGCCAGCAGCCTAAATAGCGGGAGTGAGCAGTTCTTC. Residues: CASSLNSGSEQFF.

V gene TRBV6-1 combines with J gene TRBJ2-7; D gene uncertain. V lost 4 bases to trimming and J lost 4 bases, with 11 bases between them. The CDR3 totals 13 residues. Germline V gene sequence: CDR1 MNHNS, CDR2 SASEGT. DNA for the CDR3: TGTGCCAGCAGTGGTCGGATACTTTACGAGCAGTACTTC. This codes for CASSGRILYEQYF.

The J gene is TRBJ2-3, the V gene TRBV7-8; TRBD1 aligns across 9 bases. The CDR3 is 16 residues long. Germline V gene sequence: CDR1 SGHVS, CDR2 FQNEAQ. With V trimmed by 5 bases and J by 2 bases, 8 bases remained unmatched. This chain's CDR3 is CASSASTGGVTDTQYF. DNA of the CDR3: TGTGCCAGCAGCGCCTCGACAGGGGGGGTCACAGATACGCAGTATTTT.

The chain employs TRBV7-9 and TRBJ2-1; D gene ambiguous. Trimming left V 4 bases short and J 7 bases short, with 8 bases between. Germline values: CDR1 SEHNR, CDR2 FQNEAQ (reference sequence). The CDR3 contains 12 residues. This chain's CDR3 is CASSSRPNEQFF. The CDR3 DNA reads TGTGCCAGCAGCTCGAGACCAAATGAGCAGTTCTTC.

The gene calls are TRBV28 and TRBJ1-2, with 10 bases identical to TRBD1. CDR1 and CDR2 (germline): MDHEN, SYDVKM. The V segment lost 4 bases and the J segment 4 bases; nucleotides outside the gene matches: 18. The CDR3 is made up of 19 amino acids. CDR3 DNA sequence: TGTGCCAGCAGTTCGCTTAATCCGGGACAGGGGTGGAATCCCTATGGCTACACCTTC. Residues: CASSSLNPGQGWNPYGYTF.

This clone was counted once. The rearrangement joins TRBV7-9 to TRBJ2-7; the match to TRBD1 covers 7 bases. CDR1 and CDR2 from the germline V gene are SEHNR and FQNEAQ (reference sequence). The V segment lost 4 bases and the J segment 2 bases; nucleotides outside the gene matches: 5. This CDR3 is 14 amino acids long. The CDR3 sequence: CASSSDRWPYEQYF. The CDR3 region has the DNA TGTGCCAGCAGCTCGGACAGGTGGCCCTACGAGCAGTACTTC.